The sequence of this TCR beta chain was determined in a study of Tregs in tolerant kidney transplant recipients. TCRdb's table, derived via immunoSEQ multiplex PCR, lists solely in-frame clones and lacks some. This table has 100,000 to 130,000 clones, roughly 89% appearing once. This CDR3 spans 11 amino acids. The V end lost 4 bases, the J end lost 3 bases, and 5 bases lay between the germline ends. The germline V gene encodes CDR1 SGHNT and CDR2 YYREEE (reference sequence). The chain combines TRBV5-4 with TRBJ2-7; D gene uncertain. This specimen was CD4+ T cells from blood, taken before the transplant. The sequence was collected from a human donor who received a combined kidney and bone marrow transplant. Here the CDR3 DNA reads TGTGCCAGCAGCACAAGCTACGAGCAGTACTTC. This encodes CASSTSYEQYF. The full variable domain, its missing parts supplied by reference TRBV5-4 and TRBJ2-7, is ETGVTQSPTHLIKTRGQQVTLRCSSQSGHNTVSWYQQALGQGPQFIFQYYREEENGRGNFPPRFSGLQFPNYSSELNVNALELDDSALYLCASSTSYEQYFGPGTRLTVT.